Shown below are 29 T cell receptor beta chains from a single sample sequenced in a study of T-cell memory formation after mild COVID-19. TCRdb itself ran the 5' RACE reads through MiXCR, one entry per CDR3 protein. Of 300,000 to 400,000 distinct CDR3 sequences listed, under 30% are singletons. The sample comprised PBMCs or a T cell subset sorted from them (not recorded which). All receptors come from an adult woman who had mild COVID-19 (a few samples of this study predate the infection). Cell type and time point are not known.

This clonotype was seen many times. The chain has TRBV2 and TRBJ2-3; 7 bases map to TRBD2. CDR3 size: 13 residues. The germline gives CDR1 SNHLY, CDR2 FYNNEI. V was pared by 3 bases and J by 14 bases, with 11 bases of the junction left unmatched. CDR3 sequence (DNA): TGTGCCAGCAGTGAGGGGAATAGCGGGTTAAGGTATTTT. It encodes CASSEGNSGLRYF. Looking up the rest from reference TRBV2 and TRBJ2-3 gives the full variable domain: EPEVTQTPSHQVTQMGQEVILRCVPISNHLYFYWYRQILGQKVEFLVSFYNNEISEKSEIFDDQFSVERPDGSNFTLKIRSTKLEDSAMYFCASSEGNSGLRYFGPGTRLTVL.

The V call is TRBV6-6, the J call TRBJ1-3; TRBD1 is a possible D gene (5 bases). From germline, CDR1 is MNHNY and CDR2 SVGAGI (reference sequence). The CDR3 totals 12 residues. CDR3 coding DNA: TGTGTTTGCGGGGGGGCTGGAAACACCATATATTTT. It specifies CVCGGAGNTIYF.

This clonotype occurred a few times. This chain joins TRBV7-9 and TRBJ1-1; 7 bases are shared with TRBD1. The CDR3 has 16 residues. Losses at the gene ends were 5 bases for V and 1 base for J; bases not matched to a gene: 10. CDR1 and CDR2 from the germline V gene are SEHNR and FQNEAQ (reference sequence). Here the CDR3 reads CASSANRGGGNTEAFF. Written as DNA, the CDR3 is TGTGCCAGCAGCGCAAACAGGGGAGGGGGGAACACTGAAGCTTTCTTT.

This clonotype was observed a handful of times. The V and J genes are TRBV7-8 and TRBJ2-7; tentative D call: TRBD1 (6 bases). Deletions cut 10 bases from V and 1 base from J, with 20 bases between. Germline values: CDR1 SGHVS, CDR2 FQNEAQ. The length of the CDR3 is 15 residues. DNA of the CDR3: TGTGCCACCGAGGGGTTGGGACACCTTTCCTACGAGCAGTACTTC. Protein: CATEGLGHLSYEQYF. Together with reference TRBV7-8 and TRBJ2-7, the CDR3 gives the full variable domain: GAGVSQSPRYKVAKRGQDVALRCDPISGHVSLFWYQQALGQGPEFLTYFQNEAQLDKSGLPSDRFFAERPEGSVSTLKIQRTQQEDSAVYLCATEGLGHLSYEQYFGPGTRLTVT.

This clonotype has more than one count but fewer than ten. The chain joins TRBV7-9 to TRBJ2-1; 8 bases match TRBD2. Germline trimming cut 4 bases from V and 1 base from J; bases unmatched to any gene: 9. Germline V gives CDR1 SEHNR, CDR2 FQNEAQ (reference sequence). This CDR3 contains 17 residues. The CDR3 DNA is TGTGCCAGCAGCTCCAGCGGGAGCCCTTCTTCCTACAATGAGCAGTTCTTC. Translated: CASSSSGSPSSYNEQFF. Together with reference TRBV7-9 and TRBJ2-1, the CDR3 gives the full variable domain: DTGVSQNPRHKITKRGQNVTFRCDPISEHNRLYWYRQTLGQGPEFLTYFQNEAQLEKSRLLSDRFSAERPKGSFSTLEIQRTEQGDSAMYLCASSSSGSPSSYNEQFFGPGTRLTVL.

There are a few counts of this clonotype. J is TRBJ2-3 and V is TRBV7-2; D gene uncertain. The length of the CDR3 is 11 residues. V was shortened by 5 bases and J by 12 bases, with 12 bases between the two germline ends. The germline V gene encodes CDR1 SGHTA and CDR2 FQGNSA. The chain's CDR3 is CASSPQVKQYF. As DNA, the CDR3 is TGTGCCAGCAGCCCTCAGGTTAAACAGTATTTT. Together with reference TRBV7-2 and TRBJ2-3, the CDR3 gives the full variable domain: GAGVSQSPSNKVTEKGKDVELRCDPISGHTALYWYRQSLGQGLEFLIYFQGNSAPDKSGLPSDRFSAERTGGSVSTLTIQRTQQEDSAVYLCASSPQVKQYFGPGTRLTVL.

The rearrangement uses TRBV6-1 and TRBJ1-1, with D hard to call. CDR1 is MNHNS, CDR2 SASEGT, per germline. The V end lost 7 bases, the J end lost 1 base, and 4 bases lay between the germline ends. The CDR3 loop spans 11 amino acids. The CDR3 DNA follows: TGTGCCAGCACGAAGAACACTGAAGCTTTCTTT. Its protein is CASTKNTEAFF.

This clonotype occurred a few times. This rearrangement joins TRBV5-1 to TRBJ1-2; 9 bases agree with TRBD1. J lost 4 bases, V lost 4 bases, and 8 bases had no gene match. There are 15 residues in the CDR3. The germline V gene has CDR1 SGHRS and CDR2 YFSETQ. The CDR3 nucleotides are TGCGCCAGCAGCCAGAGGACAGGGGATATCTATGGCTACACCTTC. This sequence encodes CASSQRTGDIYGYTF.

This clonotype came up once. The rearrangement links TRBV12-3 or TRBV12-4 to TRBJ1-1; maybe TRBD1 (5 bases). Trimming took 6 bases from V and 0 from J, leaving 11 bases between them. The CDR3 spans 14 residues. In DNA, the CDR3 is TGTGCCAGCAGCCCATGGGACGTGAACACTGAAGCTTTCTTT. Residues: CASSPWDVNTEAFF.

This clonotype was observed a few times. The rearrangement links TRBV5-1 to TRBJ2-2; D call uncertain. Deletions cut 0 bases from V and 10 bases from J, with 4 bases between. CDR1 is SGHRS, CDR2 YFSETQ, per germline. The length of the CDR3 is 11 residues. Here the CDR3 DNA reads TGCGCCAGCAGCTTGGTGGAGGAGCTGTTTTTT. Amino acids: CASSLVEELFF.

V is TRBV4-3 and J is TRBJ2-7; 8 bases match TRBD2. Germline CDR1 LGHNA, CDR2 YSLEER. Trimming at V came to 3 bases and at J to 7 bases, leaving 8 bases not matched to a gene. The CDR3 length is 14 residues. The CDR3 protein is CASSHSGTRSEQYF. The CDR3 DNA is TGCGCCAGCAGCCATAGTGGGACTAGGAGTGAGCAGTACTTC.

J is TRBJ1-1 and V is TRBV6-5; 10 bases map to TRBD1. This CDR3 spans 17 amino acids. Germline CDR1 and CDR2: MNHEY and SVGAGI. J gave up 4 bases and V 6 bases, and 14 bases lay outside the gene matches. The CDR3 DNA is TGTGCCAGCAGCCCCTCGGGACAGGGGAAGTTAGGCACTGAAGCTTTCTTT. Encoded protein: CASSPSGQGKLGTEAFF.

The DNA of the CDR3 is TGTGCCAGCACTCCCGGGACTGCCTATGGCTACACCTTC. Translation: CASTPGTAYGYTF. The rearrangement uses TRBV12-3 or TRBV12-4 and TRBJ1-2; a possible D gene is TRBD1 (5 bases). This CDR3 contains 13 residues. V shed 7 bases and J shed 4 bases, with 13 bases lying between them.

This clonotype was seen a handful of times. This sequence joins TRBV3-1 and TRBJ2-2, with 7 nucleotides matching TRBD2. J was trimmed by 4 bases and V by 4 bases; bases with no gene match: 3. The V gene's germline CDR1 is LGHDT and CDR2 YNNKEL (reference sequence). The CDR3 sequence is 14 residues long. The CDR3 DNA follows: TGTGCCAGCAGCCGCGGGGGACTCACCGGGGAGCTGTTTTTT. Protein sequence: CASSRGGLTGELFF.

The J gene is TRBJ2-6, the V gene TRBV7-3; 7 nucleotides agree with TRBD2. The CDR3 contains 21 residues. The V gene end was trimmed by 0 bases and the J gene end by 0 bases; junction bases not matched to a gene: 14. Germline V CDR1 and CDR2: SGHTA, FQGTGA. The CDR3 sequence is CASSLTGPWDSGGSGANVLTF. For the CDR3, the DNA is TGTGCCAGCAGCTTAACGGGACCCTGGGACTCGGGGGGCTCTGGGGCCAACGTCCTGACTTTC. Full variable domain (missing parts from reference TRBV7-3 and TRBJ2-6): GAGVSQTPSNKVTEKGKYVELRCDPISGHTALYWYRQSLGQGPEFLIYFQGTGAADDSGLPNDRFFAVRPEGSVSTLKIQRTERGDSAVYLCASSLTGPWDSGGSGANVLTFGAGSRLTVL.

This chain uses TRBV9 with TRBJ1-2; D is unresolved. Germline V gene lookup returns CDR1 SGDLS and CDR2 YYNGEE. The V end lost 0 bases, the J end lost 4 bases, and 7 bases lay between the germline ends. This CDR3 has 13 amino acids. CDR3 loop: CASSVGESYGYTF. As DNA, the CDR3 is TGTGCCAGCAGCGTAGGCGAGAGCTATGGCTACACCTTC.

V gene TRBV12-3 or TRBV12-4 combines with J gene TRBJ1-5; no reliable D call. Trimming left V 4 bases short and J 3 bases short, with 10 bases between. The CDR3 sequence is 14 residues long. This CDR3 reads CASSSLLFNQPQHF. CDR3 DNA sequence: TGTGCCAGCAGTTCACTTCTTTTCAATCAGCCCCAGCATTTT.

Ten or more counts support this clonotype. One end of the junction varies from germline; a read error may be responsible. The chain uses TRBV12-3 or TRBV12-4 and TRBJ1-5; D remains unclear. This CDR3 is 13 amino acids long. In DNA form, the CDR3 reads TGTGCCAGCAGCTTAGGTAGCAATCAGCCCCAGCATTTT. Amino acid sequence: CASSLGSNQPQHF.

The rearrangement joins TRBV10-3 to TRBJ2-7, with 11 bases matching TRBD1. The CDR3 totals 17 residues. Unmatched junction bases numbered 11, after V lost 3 bases and J lost 4 bases. Germline assignment: CDR1 ENHRY and CDR2 SYGVKD. The DNA of the CDR3 is TGTGCCATCAGTGAAATTGTTATTGGACAGGGGGCGTACGAGCAGTACTTC. Translated, it gives CAISEIVIGQGAYEQYF.

The rearrangement links TRBV20-1 to TRBJ1-3, with a weak D call TRBD1 (5 bases). The germline CDR1 and CDR2 sequences are DFQATT and SNEGSKA (reference sequence). This CDR3 is 14 amino acids long. V lost 6 bases, J lost 4 bases, and 16 bases lay in between. The CDR3: CSAHWGGLGNTIYF. CDR3 coding DNA: TGCAGTGCACACTGGGGGGGGTTAGGAAACACCATATATTTT.

The V gene is TRBV6-6, the J gene TRBJ2-5; tentatively, D is TRBD1 (6 bases). Trimming pared 0 bases from V and 4 bases from J, leaving 9 bases between. The germline gives CDR1 MNHNY, CDR2 SVGAGI (reference sequence). The CDR3 length is 14 residues. The DNA of the CDR3 is TGTGCCAGCAGTTACTCGCGAGGGGGAGAGACCCAGTACTTC. Translating it yields CASSYSRGGETQYF.

This chain uses TRBV19 with TRBJ1-1; D perhaps matches TRBD1 (5 bases). V was cut by 2 bases and J by 1 base, with 11 bases left in between. The CDR3 covers 15 residues. Germline V gene lookup returns CDR1 LNHDA and CDR2 SQIVND (reference sequence). The DNA for the CDR3 is TGTGCCAGTAGTATACAGCGGGGGTGGAACACTGAAGCTTTCTTT. It yields the protein CASSIQRGWNTEAFF.

V usage is TRBV30 and J usage is TRBJ2-1; 7 bases match TRBD2. This CDR3 spans 14 amino acids. Germline lookup yields CDR1 GTSNPN and CDR2 SVGIG (reference sequence). With V trimmed by 2 bases and J by 9 bases, 10 bases remained unmatched. The DNA for the CDR3 is TGTGCCTGGAGTATGACTAGCCGGGGTTCTGAGCAGTTCTTC. Residues: CAWSMTSRGSEQFF.

This clonotype turned up a few times. The chain employs TRBV5-6 and TRBJ2-7; D not certain. CDR3 length: 16 amino acids. V dropped 4 bases and J dropped 3 bases, with 20 bases sitting between them. In germline, CDR1 is SGHDT, CDR2 YYEEEE. The CDR3 coding sequence is TGTGCCAGCAGCCTCCCCAGGTTGAAATTTGACTACGAGCAGTACTTC. Its protein product is CASSLPRLKFDYEQYF.

This chain uses TRBV20-1 with TRBJ2-2; tentative D call: TRBD2 (6 bases). Trimming took off 3 bases at V and 4 bases at J, with 9 bases between the two ends. Germline CDR1 is DFQATT and CDR2 is SNEGSKA (reference sequence). This CDR3 region has 13 residues. The CDR3 loop is CSASGSGTGELFF. The CDR3 DNA follows: TGCAGTGCTAGCGGGAGTGGCACCGGGGAGCTGTTTTTT.

This clonotype has more than one count but fewer than ten. V usage is TRBV5-1 and J usage is TRBJ2-5, with TRBD1 matching 9 bases. This CDR3 is 15 amino acids long. CDR1 and CDR2 (germline): SGHRS, YFSETQ. Losses at the gene ends were 1 base for V and 5 bases for J; bases not matched to a gene: 6. Here the CDR3 DNA reads TGCGCCAGCAGCTTGTTAGGGACAGGGAGTGAGACCCAGTACTTC. Its protein is CASSLLGTGSETQYF.

This clonotype was observed a handful of times. The genes are TRBV5-5 and TRBJ2-1, with TRBD2 matching over 9 bases. CDR1 is SGHKS, CDR2 YYEKEE, per germline (reference sequence). After removal of 4 bases from V and 7 bases from J, the junction contained 6 bases not matched to a gene. The CDR3 length is 14 residues. The CDR3 here is CASSVAGGLNEQFF. DNA for the CDR3: TGTGCCAGCAGCGTCGCGGGGGGGCTTAATGAGCAGTTCTTC.

J is TRBJ2-7 and V is TRBV11-2, with 10 bases that match TRBD2. Germline V CDR1 and CDR2: SGHAT, FQNNGV. After removal of 1 base from V and 5 bases from J, the junction contained 11 bases not matched to a gene. The CDR3 has 17 amino acids. The CDR3 here is CASSLVPSGRVDHEQYF. DNA of the CDR3: TGTGCCAGCAGCTTAGTCCCCAGCGGGAGGGTTGACCACGAGCAGTACTTC.

This clonotype came up a few times. The V gene is TRBV19, the J gene TRBJ1-1; D gene unclear. V was pared by 6 bases and J by 8 bases, with 16 bases between. The CDR3 is 13 residues long. Germline V gives CDR1 LNHDA, CDR2 SQIVND (reference sequence). The CDR3, as DNA: TGTGCCAGTAGCGCTGGAGGAACAACAGAAGCTTTCTTT. It specifies CASSAGGTTEAFF.